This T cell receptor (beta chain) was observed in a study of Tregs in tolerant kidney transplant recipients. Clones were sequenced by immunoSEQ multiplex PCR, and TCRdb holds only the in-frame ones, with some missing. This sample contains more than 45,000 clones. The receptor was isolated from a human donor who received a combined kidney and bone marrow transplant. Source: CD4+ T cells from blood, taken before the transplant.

Here the CDR3 reads CASSEAGDYSYEQYF. The DNA read from the CDR3 is TGTGCCAGCAGTGAAGCAGGGGACTACTCCTACGAG. V is TRBV6-1 and J is TRBJ2-7; TRBD2 agrees at 7 bases. The read is 3 residues too short to cover the CDR3 end, so that end is filled in from the germline J gene. CDR1 is MNHNS, CDR2 SASEGT, per germline. V lost 0 bases and J lost 0; bases outside the gene matches: 2. This CDR3 comprises 15 residues.